This passage covers 8 T cell receptor beta chains from one sample sequenced in a study. MiXCR was run by TCRdb on the 5' RACE reads, yielding one entry per CDR3 protein. Of 50,000 to 60,000 distinct CDR3 sequences in the sample, less than 25% were seen once. The sorted Tregs were CD4+CD25+CD127-/low cells. The sequencing input was tumor-infiltrating Tregs sorted from the breast tumor. All receptors derive from a female donor with breast cancer.

This chain joins TRBV12-3 or TRBV12-4 and TRBJ1-6, with no clear D. V lost 6 bases to trimming and J lost 7 bases, with 7 bases between them. The length of the CDR3 is 12 residues. The CDR3 sequence: CASSLGNSPLHF. The DNA for the CDR3 is TGTGCCAGCAGCTTGGGGAATTCACCCCTCCACTTT.

Many counts were recorded for this clonotype. The chain carries TRBV20-1 and TRBJ1-6; TRBD1 is a possible D gene (5 bases). The germline V gene has CDR1 DFQATT and CDR2 SNEGSKA (reference sequence). V lost 0 bases and J lost 7, with 10 bases in between. The CDR3 contains 14 residues. The CDR3 is CSARDLTVNSPLHF. In DNA, the CDR3 is TGCAGTGCTAGAGATTTGACAGTCAATTCACCCCTCCACTTT.

V and J are TRBV7-9 and TRBJ1-1; D gene ambiguous. Trimming removed 1 base at V and 7 bases at J, with 7 bases between. The CDR3 is made up of 12 amino acids. Germline V lookup: CDR1 SEHNR, CDR2 FQNEAQ (reference sequence). The CDR3 is CASSLGINEAFF. The CDR3 bases are TGTGCCAGCAGCTTAGGGATAAATGAAGCTTTCTTT.

The table lists this clonotype with a few counts. The chain couples TRBV12-3 or TRBV12-4 to TRBJ2-3; D tentatively fits TRBD1 or TRBD2 (5 bases each). Trimming left V 5 bases short and J 2 bases short, with 11 bases between. The CDR3 length is 14 residues. DNA of the CDR3: TGTGCCAGCAGTCCGGGACGGACCACAGATACGCAGTATTTT. Translated, it gives CASSPGRTTDTQYF.

V and J are TRBV19 and TRBJ2-1; D possibly corresponds to TRBD2 (6 bases). V was shortened by 8 bases and J by 0 bases, with 11 bases between the two germline ends. Germline assignment: CDR1 LNHDA and CDR2 SQIVND (reference sequence). This CDR3 region has 14 residues. The CDR3 reads CASSFGSSYNEQFF. In DNA, the CDR3 is TGTGCCAGTTCCTTCGGGAGCTCCTACAATGAGCAGTTCTTC.

This clonotype came up a few times. This chain links TRBV20-1 with TRBJ1-5; weak D call: TRBD1 (6 bases). Germline CDR1 DFQATT, CDR2 SNEGSKA (reference sequence). V lost 6 bases and J lost 1, with 10 bases in between. The CDR3 length is 13 residues. CDR3 sequence reads: CSAGTRSNQPQHF. CDR3 nucleotide sequence: TGCAGTGCGGGGACACGGAGCAATCAGCCCCAGCATTTT.

J is TRBJ2-7 and V is TRBV28; no clear D. The germline gives CDR1 MDHEN, CDR2 SYDVKM. The length of the CDR3 is 16 residues. V was shortened by 3 bases and J by 0 bases, with 15 bases between the two germline ends. The CDR3 protein is CASSFSYITRSYEQYF. The CDR3 region has the DNA TGTGCCAGCAGTTTTTCTTATATCACCCGCTCCTACGAGCAGTACTTC. Together with reference TRBV28 and TRBJ2-7, the CDR3 gives the full variable domain: DVKVTQSSRYLVKRTGEKVFLECVQDMDHENMFWYRQDPGLGLRLIYFSYDVKMKEKGDIPEGYSVSREKKERFSLILESASTNQTSMYLCASSFSYITRSYEQYFGPGTRLTVT.

The table lists this clonotype with many counts. This chain joins TRBV28 and TRBJ1-2, with TRBD1 as a possible D gene (5 bases). CDR3 length: 12 amino acids. V was cut by 5 bases and J by 6 bases, with 10 bases left in between. Germline values: CDR1 MDHEN, CDR2 SYDVKM. The CDR3 reads CASSLTVDGYTF. CDR3 nucleotides: TGTGCCAGCAGTCTGACAGTGGATGGCTACACCTTC.